The 28 T cell receptor beta chains presented below share a single source sample, sequenced in a study of human T cells and chemical hapten exposure (dated by TCRdb to the early 2020s). The library was generated by RACE. The reads were generated on a NextSeq 500. TCRdb passed the public sequencing reads through fastp at Q25 and MiXCR, retaining productive beta sequences. Rows are unified per CDR3 protein, each entry keeping the most common DNA and genes. The sample contains more than 250,000 distinct CDR3 sequences, around 9.3% of them found a single time. Clones ranked in the top ten supply 2% to 3% of the sample. The sample's time point label is to be understood as: pre-sensitization, week 0. The treatment or condition label on this specimen signifies: therapeutic diphenylcyclopropenone sensitization with weekly scalp DPC. The sequenced sample was whole blood, obtained in connection with sensitization to the hapten diphenylcyclopropenone (DPC). The receptor set was obtained from a woman in her forties with alopecia areata. Some clones in this sample may be carry-over from other donors' samples.

There are a few counts of this clonotype. The chain joins TRBV20-1 to TRBJ2-7; D remains unclear. Per germline, CDR1 DFQATT and CDR2 SNEGSKA (reference sequence). V was shortened by 3 bases and J by 5 bases, with 14 bases between the two germline ends. This CDR3 has 13 residues. CDR3: CSARLHGRDEQYF. The DNA of the CDR3 is TGCAGTGCTAGGTTACACGGCCGGGACGAGCAGTACTTC.

This clonotype was recorded at least ten times. The V and J genes are TRBV7-9 and TRBJ1-4; a weak D match, TRBD1 (5 bases). CDR1 and CDR2 (germline): SEHNR, FQNEAQ (reference sequence). The CDR3 length is 14 residues. V was clipped by 0 bases and J by 6 bases, with 8 bases between them. The CDR3 DNA is TGTGCCAGCAGCTTAGCCAGGGACGATGAAAAACTGTTTTTT. It codes for CASSLARDDEKLFF.

The chain joins TRBV20-1 to TRBJ1-5, with 8 bases matching TRBD1. The CDR3 covers 16 residues. V shed 5 bases, J shed 1 base, and the junction held 10 bases outside the gene matches. The germline V gene encodes CDR1 DFQATT and CDR2 SNEGSKA (reference sequence). CDR3 bases: TGCAGTGCTTCCCAGCCAGGGGGCCGAAGCAATCAGCCCCAGCATTTT. It yields the protein CSASQPGGRSNQPQHF.

This clonotype has only a few counts. The chain combines TRBV20-1 with TRBJ2-3, with 9 nucleotides matching TRBD2. The CDR3 is 14 amino acids. V lost 0 bases, J lost 5 bases, and 3 bases stayed unmatched. In germline, CDR1 is DFQATT, CDR2 SNEGSKA (reference sequence). CDR3 coding DNA: TGCAGTGCTAGAGATAGCGGGAGTATAGATACGCAGTATTTT. This sequence encodes CSARDSGSIDTQYF.

V usage is TRBV6-5 and J usage is TRBJ1-2; a weak D match, TRBD1 (6 bases). Germline V lookup: CDR1 MNHEY, CDR2 SVGAGI. This CDR3 spans 13 amino acids. V dropped 4 bases and J dropped 2 bases, with 8 bases sitting between them. The CDR3 region is CASSWTANYGYTF. The CDR3 region has the DNA TGTGCCAGCAGTTGGACAGCGAACTATGGCTACACCTTC.

This clonotype has a handful of counts. This chain connects TRBV5-1 to TRBJ1-2; tentatively, D is TRBD1 (5 bases). The CDR3 length is 15 residues. Deletions cut 3 bases from V and 0 bases from J, with 12 bases between. The V gene's germline CDR1 is SGHRS and CDR2 YFSETQ. The DNA for the CDR3 is TGCGCCAGCAGCTGGGGGACGGAAGCTAACTATGGCTACACCTTC. Protein: CASSWGTEANYGYTF.

This clonotype was counted only a few times. The chain is built from TRBV4-2 and TRBJ1-5, with D possibly TRBD1 on 6 matching bases. The CDR3 is 17 residues long. The germline V gene has CDR1 LGHNA and CDR2 YNFKEQ. The germline V and J ends were trimmed by 0 bases and 10 bases, with 22 bases remaining between them. CDR3 sequence reads: CASSQDWSGAFSLPQHF. CDR3 in DNA: TGTGCCAGCAGCCAAGACTGGTCAGGGGCGTTCAGCCTACCCCAGCATTTT.

V usage is TRBV3-1 and J usage is TRBJ2-7; no reliable D call. The CDR3 length is 16 residues. Trimming cost V 0 bases and J 2 bases, with 14 bases left between them. Per germline, CDR1 LGHDT and CDR2 YNNKEL (reference sequence). The CDR3 loop reads CASSQESLPGTYEQYF. The CDR3 bases are TGTGCCAGCAGCCAAGAGTCACTTCCAGGAACCTACGAGCAGTACTTC.

The chain employs TRBV25-1 and TRBJ2-5; D might be TRBD2 (6 bases). This CDR3 is built from 16 residues. Trimming removed 2 bases at V and 4 bases at J, with 17 bases between. Germline CDR1 reads MGHDK; CDR2 reads SYGVNS. Here the CDR3 reads CASSERPGRRGETQYF. CDR3 DNA: TGTGCCAGCAGTGAACGGCCAGGGAGGCGAGGAGAGACCCAGTACTTC.

This clonotype was observed a handful of times. The gene calls are TRBV14 and TRBJ1-2; no reliable D call. V was cut by 4 bases and J by 14 bases, with 14 bases left in between. The germline CDR1 and CDR2 sequences are SGHDN and FVKESK. This CDR3 is built from 11 residues. CDR3 sequence reads: CASSLSTLQTF. In nucleotides, the CDR3 is TGTGCCAGCAGCCTCAGCACACTACAGACCTTC.

This clonotype has more than one count but fewer than ten. The chain joins TRBV28 to TRBJ2-3; 9 bases are a match to TRBD2. Germline values: CDR1 MDHEN, CDR2 SYDVKM. The CDR3 has 18 residues. V shed 6 bases and J 2 bases; nucleotides not matched to a gene: 15. The chain's CDR3 is CASRPPPGLATNTDTQYF. CDR3 bases: TGTGCCAGCAGACCCCCTCCCGGACTAGCGACTAACACAGATACGCAGTATTTT.

The chain has TRBV5-5 and TRBJ2-7; D unclear. CDR1 and CDR2 from the germline V gene are SGHKS and YYEKEE (reference sequence). The V gene lost 3 bases and the J gene lost 0 bases, with 13 bases spanning the gap. This CDR3 is built from 15 residues. CDR3 sequence (DNA): TGTGCCAGCAGCTCCTCGGCAGTACCCTCCTACGAGCAGTACTTC. It specifies CASSSSAVPSYEQYF.

This clonotype was recorded at least ten times. The rearrangement joins TRBV7-8 to TRBJ2-1; TRBD1 agrees at 10 bases. Germline CDR1 is SGHVS and CDR2 is FQNEAQ. The CDR3 consists of 15 residues. V was pared by 6 bases and J by 8 bases, with 10 bases of the junction left unmatched. As DNA, the CDR3 is TGTGCCAGCAGGCAGGGACAGGGGCTGAGTTATGAGCAGTTCTTC. Residues: CASRQGQGLSYEQFF.

The rearrangement uses TRBV20-1 and TRBJ1-5; 9 positions agree with TRBD1. CDR3 length: 18 amino acids. V lost 5 bases and J lost 9; bases outside the gene matches: 23. The germline V gene encodes CDR1 DFQATT and CDR2 SNEGSKA (reference sequence). CDR3 sequence (DNA): TGCAGTGCTCCTGAACAGGGGGCCCTGGACCTTTGGGGTCGGCCCCAGCATTTT. Protein product: CSAPEQGALDLWGRPQHF.

The gene calls are TRBV25-1 and TRBJ2-3; D might be TRBD1 (5 bases). The CDR3 length is 14 residues. Per germline, CDR1 MGHDK and CDR2 SYGVNS. V was cut by 6 bases and J by 1 base, with 11 bases left in between. The CDR3 region is CASRQTARTDTQYF. For the CDR3, the DNA is TGTGCCAGCAGGCAGACAGCCCGCACAGATACGCAGTATTTT.

This sequence joins TRBV7-9 and TRBJ2-7; D ambiguous. The CDR3 runs 13 residues. V was clipped by 0 bases and J by 6 bases, with 9 bases between them. Germline CDR1 reads SEHNR; CDR2 reads FQNEAQ (reference sequence). In DNA, the CDR3 is TGTGCCAGCAGCTTAGCGGCAGGAAGCGAGCAGTACTTC. Protein product: CASSLAAGSEQYF.

A few counts support this clonotype. This rearrangement joins TRBV9 to TRBJ2-3, with 11 bases identical to TRBD2. The CDR3 length is 16 residues. CDR1 and CDR2 from the germline V gene are SGDLS and YYNGEE. Trimming removed 4 bases from V and 4 bases from J; junction bases left unmatched: 8. The chain's CDR3 is CASSLLLAGEADTQYF. CDR3 coding DNA: TGTGCCAGCAGCCTCCTACTAGCGGGAGAGGCAGATACGCAGTATTTT. The variable domain in full, with the rest retrieved from reference TRBV9 and TRBJ2-3, is DSGVTQTPKHLITATGQRVTLRCSPRSGDLSVYWYQQSLDQGLQFLIQYYNGEERAKGNILERFSAQQFPDLHSELNLSSLELGDSALYFCASSLLLAGEADTQYFGPGTRLTVL.

The chain employs TRBV28 and TRBJ2-4, with 9 bases identical to TRBD1. There are 15 residues in the CDR3. The germline gives CDR1 MDHEN, CDR2 SYDVKM. With 5 bases clipped from V and 10 bases from J, the junction kept 12 bases outside the gene matches. CDR3 loop: CASSTPGTGRGIQYF. In DNA, the CDR3 is TGTGCCAGCAGTACCCCCGGGACAGGGAGAGGTATTCAGTACTTC.

There are a few counts of this clonotype. This chain links TRBV20-1 with TRBJ2-7, with D hard to call. The germline V and J ends were trimmed by 3 bases and 2 bases, with 8 bases remaining between them. Germline CDR1 DFQATT, CDR2 SNEGSKA (reference sequence). The CDR3 is made up of 12 amino acids. The CDR3 sequence: CSARTLTYEQYF. CDR3 sequence (DNA): TGCAGTGCTAGGACCCTAACCTACGAGCAGTACTTC.

The sample holds one count of this clonotype. The J gene is TRBJ1-5, the V gene TRBV12-3 or TRBV12-4; D is unclear. The V gene lost 5 bases and the J gene lost 7 bases, with 9 bases spanning the gap. The CDR3 runs 12 residues. CDR3 sequence (DNA): TGTGCCAGCAGTCCCCTGGCCCAGCCCCAGCATTTT. Protein: CASSPLAQPQHF.

In this sample, this clonotype turned up a few times. The chain carries TRBV12-3 or TRBV12-4 and TRBJ2-7; tentatively, D is TRBD2 (7 bases). V lost 6 bases, J lost 4 bases, and 16 bases lay in between. CDR3 length: 14 amino acids. The CDR3, as DNA: TGTGCCAGCAGCCTAAGGGGGGGATGGTACGAGCAGTACTTC. It yields the protein CASSLRGGWYEQYF.

The chain recombines TRBV6-2 or TRBV6-3 with TRBJ1-2, with D possibly being TRBD1 (5 bases). Looked up from germline, CDR1 is MNHEY and CDR2 is SVGEGT. This CDR3 is built from 12 residues. V was clipped by 11 bases and J by 3 bases, with 13 bases between them. In nucleotides, the CDR3 is TGTGCCGTCGGGGACGGATACTATGGCTACACCTTC. Amino acids: CAVGDGYYGYTF.

In its sample, this clonotype was seen a few times. The CDR3 DNA reads TGTGCCAGCAGTTCCGGGACCGCGCTAGAAGGCTACACCTTC. It translates to CASSSGTALEGYTF. The genes are TRBV2 and TRBJ1-2; perhaps TRBD1 as D (5 bases). Germline CDR1 reads SNHLY; CDR2 reads FYNNEI. This CDR3 has 14 amino acids. V was trimmed by 5 bases and J by 8 bases, leaving 18 bases between them. Based on the CDR3 plus reference TRBV2 and TRBJ1-2, the full variable domain is EPEVTQTPSHQVTQMGQEVILRCVPISNHLYFYWYRQILGQKVEFLVSFYNNEISEKSEIFDDQFSVERPDGSNFTLKIRSTKLEDSAMYFCASSSGTALEGYTFGSGTRLTVV.

This clonotype was recorded a few times. V gene TRBV6-2 or TRBV6-3 combines with J gene TRBJ2-3; tentative D call: TRBD1 (6 bases). V shed 4 bases and J shed 5 bases, with 13 bases lying between them. The CDR3 runs 14 residues. Germline CDR1 MNHEY, CDR2 SVGEGT. The CDR3 loop is CASSFQGPGDTQYF. The CDR3 DNA sequence: TGTGCCAGCAGTTTTCAGGGGCCGGGAGATACGCAGTATTTT.

The chain couples TRBV7-9 to TRBJ1-6, with 9 bases fitting TRBD1. Germline V CDR1 and CDR2: SEHNR, FQNEAQ (reference sequence). There are 15 residues in the CDR3. With 6 bases clipped from V and 0 bases from J, the junction kept 0 bases outside the gene matches. The CDR3 bases are TGTGCCAGCAGACAGGGGGCCTCCTATAATTCACCCCTCCACTTT. This sequence encodes CASRQGASYNSPLHF.

This rearrangement joins TRBV7-9 to TRBJ1-1; unclear D gene. Per the germline V gene, CDR1 is SEHNR and CDR2 is FQNEAQ (reference sequence). The V end was cut by 8 bases, the J end by 0 bases, with 4 bases between. The CDR3 is 11 amino acids. The chain's CDR3 is CASELNTEAFF. CDR3 coding DNA: TGTGCCAGCGAGCTGAACACTGAAGCTTTCTTT.

The J gene is TRBJ2-3, the V gene TRBV27; perhaps D is TRBD1 or TRBD2 (7 bases each). The CDR3 consists of 15 residues. Germline V gene sequence: CDR1 MNHEY, CDR2 SMNVEV (reference sequence). V was shortened by 10 bases and J by 2 bases, with 19 bases between the two germline ends. The DNA of the CDR3 is TGTGCCACAGGGGGAGGGGGAATCCTCACAGATACGCAGTATTTT. This codes for CATGGGGILTDTQYF.

V is TRBV6-5 and J is TRBJ2-3; 7 bases match TRBD1. CDR3 length equals 14 residues. The germline CDR1 and CDR2 sequences are MNHEY and SVGAGI. The V segment lost 6 bases and the J segment 4 bases; nucleotides outside the gene matches: 7. CDR3 amino acids: CASRTGHSADTQYF. CDR3 nucleotide sequence: TGTGCCAGCAGGACAGGGCATAGTGCAGATACGCAGTATTTT.